This is a list of T cell receptor beta chains from one sample in a study of blood T cell repertoires in COVID-19. Profiling relied on immunoSEQ multiplex PCR, and the TCRdb table lists in-frame clones only, not all of them. This table has roughly 150,000 clones, around four fifths appearing once. The sequencing input was peripheral blood. These receptor sequences come from a human donor in a cohort sampled during active COVID-19. The CDR3 runs from the conserved cysteine through the conserved F or W. A D gene is named only where the DNA matches it firmly. Not every row has a clone size; where given, it reads once, few, many or a size class.

j_call | d_call | clone_size | v_call | cdr3_aa | cdr3_nt
TRBJ2-7 | TRBD1 | - | TRBV27 | CASSSNPGQGAYEQYF | TGTGCCAGCAGTTCAAACCCGGGACAGGGGGCCTACGAGCAGTACTTC
TRBJ2-7 | - | - | TRBV20-1 | CSASEAYEQYF | TGCAGTGCTAGCGAGGCCTACGAGCAGTACTTC
TRBJ1-6 | - | - | TRBV25-1 | CASTNRLGEDNSPLHF | TGTGCCAGCACCAACCGCCTCGGGGAGGATAATTCACCCCTCCACTTT
TRBJ2-3 | TRBD1 | - | TRBV6-2/TRBV6-3 | CASSGDRVIDTQYF | TGTGCCAGCAGTGGGGACAGGGTAATAGATACGCAGTATTTT
TRBJ2-7 | - | - | TRBV9 | CASSVTDSFAYEQYF | TGTGCCAGCAGCGTAACCGACTCGTTCGCCTACGAGCAGTACTTC
TRBJ2-2 | - | - | TRBV5-1 | CASSSTRAAEELFF | TGCGCCAGCAGCTCCACTAGGGCCGCCGAGGAGCTGTTTTTT
TRBJ2-7 | - | once | TRBV7-2 | CASSLSTGNQGSYEQYF | TGTGCCAGCAGCTTATCAACAGGAAATCAAGGCTCCTACGAGCAGTACTTC
TRBJ2-7 | TRBD1 | - | TRBV4-3 | CASSPRQGLGNEQYF | TGCGCCAGCAGCCCAAGACAGGGCCTTGGGAACGAGCAGTACTTC
TRBJ1-1 | TRBD1 | once | TRBV6-6 | CASSYPRGLWGTEAFF | TGTGCCAGCAGTTACCCCAGGGGGCTTTGGGGCACTGAAGCTTTCTTT
TRBJ2-1 | - | - | TRBV19 | CASSAGAGRRNNEQFF | TGTGCCAGTAGTGCGGGGGCCGGGCGGAGAAACAATGAGCAGTTCTTC
TRBJ1-1 | - | once | TRBV4-1 | CASSQVTRQNTEAFF | TGCGCCAGCAGCCAAGTTACCAGGCAAAACACTGAAGCTTTCTTT
TRBJ2-7 | TRBD1 | once | TRBV3-1/TRBV3-2 | CASMNLTGQGAHEQYF | TGTGCCAGCATGAACTTAACGGGACAGGGTGCCCACGAGCAGTACTTC
TRBJ2-7 | TRBD1 | - | TRBV27 | CASSRFGQGFSYEQYF | TGTGCCAGCAGCAGATTTGGACAGGGATTCTCCTACGAGCAGTACTTC
TRBJ2-5 | TRBD2 | - | TRBV5-6 | CASSLAGTSGLRQETQYF | TGTGCCAGCAGCTTGGCCGGGACTAGCGGGCTGAGACAAGAGACCCAGTACTTC
TRBJ2-1 | - | - | TRBV30 | CARTGGGREQFF | TGTGCTCGGACAGGCGGGGGGCGTGAGCAGTTCTTC
TRBJ1-1 | TRBD1 | - | TRBV19 | CASRGQGDTEAFF | TGTGCCAGTAGGGGACAGGGGGACACTGAAGCTTTCTTT
TRBJ1-1 | TRBD1 | - | TRBV5-1 | CASSSWTGSIVAEAFF | TGCGCCAGCAGCTCGTGGACAGGGAGTATTGTCGCTGAAGCTTTCTTT